The 13 T cell receptor beta chains presented below share a single source sample, sequenced in a study of CD8 T cells in Susac syndrome. RNA, at roughly 0.45 to 1 ug, was reverse transcribed with random hexamers. MiXCR was run by TCRdb on the immunoSEQ multiplex PCR reads, yielding one entry per CDR3 protein. The sample holds approximately 190,000 distinct CDR3 sequences; 90% to 95% are singletons and the top ten take approximately 0.097%. Sequenced sample: CD4+ T cells from PBMCs. The receptor source for this set is a human donor with multiple sclerosis.

The chain combines TRBV12-3 or TRBV12-4 with TRBJ2-1; tentatively, D is TRBD2 (8 bases). V dropped 7 bases and J dropped 9 bases, with 22 bases sitting between them. The CDR3 runs to 15 residues. CDR3 amino acids: CASKGAVAGPPEQFF. The CDR3 DNA sequence: TGTGCCAGCAAGGGGGCAGTAGCGGGGCCCCCTGAGCAGTTCTTC.

The rearrangement uses TRBV15 and TRBJ2-7; possible D gene TRBD2, 5 bases. Germline CDR1 and CDR2: LNHNV and YYDKDF (reference sequence). CDR3 length: 13 residues. The V end lost 1 base, the J end lost 4 bases, and 8 bases lay between the germline ends. The CDR3 loop reads CATSRGTFYEQYF. The DNA for the CDR3 is TGTGCCACCAGCAGAGGGACTTTTTACGAGCAGTACTTC.

V is TRBV20-1 and J is TRBJ2-5; the D gene is possibly TRBD1 (6 bases). CDR1 and CDR2 from the germline V gene are DFQATT and SNEGSKA (reference sequence). V was clipped by 4 bases and J by 5 bases, with 8 bases between them. The CDR3 totals 11 residues. CDR3 residues: CSAKRGETQYF. As DNA, the CDR3 is TGCAGTGCTAAAAGGGGGGAGACCCAGTACTTC.

V is TRBV12-3 or TRBV12-4 and J is TRBJ2-7, with 10 bases aligning to TRBD2. V gave up 4 bases and J gave up 3 bases; unmatched junction bases: 6. The CDR3 loop spans 15 amino acids. CDR3 residues: CASSSPGLAFYEQYF. In nucleotides, the CDR3 is TGTGCCAGCAGTTCCCCGGGACTAGCGTTCTACGAGCAGTACTTC.

The chain couples TRBV2 to TRBJ2-7; D is perhaps TRBD2 (6 bases). The CDR3 loop spans 13 amino acids. V gave up 8 bases and J gave up 1 base, with 12 bases separating them. The germline CDR1 and CDR2 sequences are SNHLY and FYNNEI. The CDR3 DNA is TGTGCCAGCGGCCGGGACTGGTCCTACGAGCAGTACTTC. Protein product: CASGRDWSYEQYF. Using reference TRBV2 and TRBJ2-7 for the parts outside the CDR3, the full variable domain is EPEVTQTPSHQVTQMGQEVILRCVPISNHLYFYWYRQILGQKVEFLVSFYNNEISEKSEIFDDQFSVERPDGSNFTLKIRSTKLEDSAMYFCASGRDWSYEQYFGPGTRLTVT.

V usage is TRBV11-1 and J usage is TRBJ2-5, with D possibly TRBD2 on 6 matching bases. Trimming removed 2 bases from V and 4 bases from J, with 11 bases in between. There are 14 residues in the CDR3. Germline V gene sequence: CDR1 SGHAT, CDR2 FQDESV (reference sequence). CDR3 in amino acids: CASSLFRGRETQYF. The DNA of the CDR3 is TGTGCCAGCAGCTTATTTCGGGGGAGAGAGACCCAGTACTTC.

The genes are TRBV7-9 and TRBJ1-6; perhaps TRBD1 as D (5 bases). Between the trimmed V and J ends, which lost 4 bases and 10 bases, there was a span of 11 bases. The CDR3 spans 13 residues. Looked up from germline, CDR1 is SEHNR and CDR2 is FQNEAQ (reference sequence). As DNA, the CDR3 is TGTGCCAGCAGCTCCGGGGCGAGGTCACCCCTCCACTTT. It codes for CASSSGARSPLHF. Looking up the rest from reference TRBV7-9 and TRBJ1-6 gives the full variable domain: DTGVSQNPRHKITKRGQNVTFRCDPISEHNRLYWYRQTLGQGPEFLTYFQNEAQLEKSRLLSDRFSAERPKGSFSTLEIQRTEQGDSAMYLCASSSGARSPLHFGNGTRLTVT.

This clonotype was recorded once. This sequence joins TRBV20-1 and TRBJ2-2; D tentatively fits TRBD1 or TRBD2 (5 bases each). Germline CDR1 is DFQATT and CDR2 is SNEGSKA (reference sequence). The ends were cut back, 1 base at V and 7 bases at J, with 7 bases in the middle. The CDR3 extends over 12 amino acids. The CDR3 sequence: CSARGDGGELFF. CDR3 in DNA: TGCAGTGCTAGAGGGGACGGCGGGGAGCTGTTTTTT.

This chain uses TRBV25-1 with TRBJ1-1; D not certain. V gave up 3 bases and J gave up 1 base, with 12 bases separating them. The CDR3 extends over 15 amino acids. Germline CDR1 reads MGHDK; CDR2 reads SYGVNS. CDR3 nucleotides: TGTGCCAGCAGTGATTATAGGACGGGGAACACTGAAGCTTTCTTT. This codes for CASSDYRTGNTEAFF.

This rearrangement joins TRBV29-1 to TRBJ1-1, with D perhaps TRBD1 (6 bases). Trimming stripped 7 bases from V and 7 bases from J, with 19 bases between. The CDR3 spans 13 residues. Germline V gene lookup returns CDR1 SQVTM and CDR2 ANQGSEA. The chain's CDR3 is CSDQEQADSEAFF. The CDR3 DNA sequence: TGCAGCGACCAGGAACAGGCGGACAGTGAAGCTTTCTTT.

This chain joins TRBV7-6 and TRBJ2-2; D unresolved. The V end lost 2 bases, the J end lost 6 bases, and 4 bases lay between the germline ends. The CDR3 is 12 residues long. In germline, CDR1 is SGHVS, CDR2 FNYEAQ. CDR3 region: CASSLRAGELFF. The CDR3 nucleotides are TGTGCCAGCAGCTTAAGGGCCGGGGAGCTGTTTTTT.

This clonotype was picked up one time. The rearrangement links TRBV14 to TRBJ2-1; tentative D call: TRBD1 (5 bases). CDR3 size: 17 residues. Germline-derived CDR1 and CDR2 are SGHDN and FVKESK. V was shortened by 1 base and J by 0 bases, with 13 bases between the two germline ends. CDR3 protein: CASSQVRQRVSYNEQFF. The CDR3 nucleotides are TGTGCCAGCAGCCAAGTCCGACAGCGAGTCTCCTACAATGAGCAGTTCTTC.

This clonotype appeared a single time. This chain uses TRBV20-1 with TRBJ2-1; 9 positions match TRBD2. Germline V gives CDR1 DFQATT, CDR2 SNEGSKA (reference sequence). Trimming cost V 3 bases and J 2 bases; bases outside gene matches: 5. The CDR3 length is 15 residues. The CDR3 coding sequence is TGCAGTGCTAGGGGGGCTAGCGGGGCCTACAATGAGCAGTTCTTC. Encoded protein: CSARGASGAYNEQFF.